The clone carrying this T cell receptor beta chain was observed at least ten times. What it recognizes is unknown. The data were obtained in a study of T-cell memory formation after mild COVID-19. Study results and limitations: Clones contracting over day 15 to 85 were CD4/CD8 balanced, with later expanders leaning CD4+. Memory from before infection featured some responding clones, which suggests cross-reactive memory joined. Specificity for SARS-CoV-2 was not confirmed among the second-wave clones peaking on day 37.

The CDR3 contains 15 residues. The ends lost 6 bases at V and 0 bases at J; junction bases unmatched: 6. Constant-segment primers and 5'RACE yielded cDNA libraries for TCR alpha and TCR beta, each carrying sample barcodes and UMIs. TCRdb ran MiXCR on the 5' RACE reads and lists one entry per CDR3 protein. The data contain about 560,000 distinct CDR3 sequences, about 18% of them singletons. Sample: PBMCs or a T cell subset sorted from them (not recorded which). The receptor was isolated from an adult woman who had mild COVID-19 (a few samples of this study predate the infection). Cell type and time point are not known. The chain has TRBV12-3 or TRBV12-4 and TRBJ2-3; 7 bases are shared with TRBD2. CDR3 sequence (DNA): TGTGCCAGCAGGCCAGCGGGGTTTAGCACAGATACGCAGTATTTT. Amino acids: CASRPAGFSTDTQYF.